The rows below give T cell receptor beta chains drawn from one sample of a study of CD4 T cells in relation to SARS-CoV-2 and coronaviruses. Libraries were prepared by immunoSEQ multiplex PCR; TCRdb keeps only in-frame clonotypes and omits some of them. The data hold 20,000 to 25,000 clones, with roughly 66% observed a single time. Their antigens remain unidentified. Sequencing was carried out using CD4+ T cells from PBMCs, cultured in vitro. Receptor source: a human donor in good health. The CDR3 runs from the conserved cysteine through the conserved F or W. The order of the fields is D gene, V gene, J gene, clone size, CDR3 protein, CDR3 DNA. The D gene is left open where the match is weak. Rows may omit the clone size; those that give it use once, few, many or a size class.

NA,TRBV6-2/TRBV6-3,TRBJ1-1,NA,CASSRTVIGANTEAFF,TGTGCCAGCAGTCGAACCGTGATTGGAGCTAACACTGAAGCTTTCTTT
TRBD2,TRBV5-1,TRBJ2-7,NA,CASSLVGGTSVGEQYF,TGCGCCAGCAGCTTGGTTGGTGGGACTAGCGTGGGCGAGCAGTACTTC
TRBD2,TRBV5-1,TRBJ2-3,NA,CASSLSGGLGTDTQYF,TGCGCCAGCAGCCTATCGGGAGGGTTAGGGACAGATACGCAGTATTTT
TRBD1,TRBV6-5,TRBJ1-6,few,CASSLLGQGSSPLHF,TGTGCCAGCAGTCTGCTCGGACAGGGTAGCTCACCCCTCCACTTT
NA,TRBV6-5,TRBJ2-7,NA,CATTPAVGGYEQYF,TGTGCCACCACCCCGGCAGTGGGGGGCTACGAGCAGTACTTC
NA,TRBV6-6,TRBJ2-7,NA,CASSAGPSLEQYF,TGTGCCAGCAGTGCGGGACCGAGTTTAGAGCAGTACTTC
NA,TRBV27,TRBJ2-7,once,CASSLIPAQEQYF,TGTGCCAGCAGTTTAATCCCTGCTCAGGAGCAGTACTTC
TRBD1,TRBV14,TRBJ2-7,NA,CASSQIPGQGEDEQYF,TGTGCCAGCAGCCAGATACCGGGACAGGGTGAAGACGAGCAGTACTTC
NA,TRBV18,TRBJ1-1,once,CASSPSTNTEAFF,TGTGCCAGCTCACCATCTACTAACACTGAAGCTTTCTTT
NA,TRBV2,TRBJ2-2,NA,CASSGVLNTGELFF,TGTGCCAGCAGTGGAGTGTTGAACACCGGGGAGCTGTTTTTT
NA,TRBV7-7,TRBJ2-2,NA,CASSLMQGTHTGELFF,TGTGCTAGCAGCTTAATGCAGGGCACACACACCGGGGAGCTGTTTTTT
TRBD2,TRBV6-6,TRBJ2-7,once,CASKLAGNYEQYF,TGTGCCAGCAAGCTAGCGGGAAACTACGAGCAGTACTTC
TRBD1,TRBV5-4,TRBJ2-2,NA,CASSLEGAGGELFF,TGTGCCAGCAGCTTGGAGGGGGCGGGCGGGGAGCTGTTTTTT
NA,TRBV27,TRBJ1-3,NA,CASRETGSGNTIYF,TGTGCCAGCAGGGAGACAGGCTCTGGAAACACCATATATTTT
TRBD2,TRBV29-1,TRBJ2-3,large,CSVARGGTDTQYF,TGCAGCGTTGCCCGCGGGGGGACAGATACGCAGTATTTT